This T cell receptor beta chain emerged from a study of cytomegalovirus exposure and HLA in healthy donors. Notes on the study in general: Association with HLA alleles at 0.05 false discovery rate was found for about 17,000 TCR beta sequences in a later analysis. Overall, under 200 TCR beta chains were annotated as cytomegalovirus-associated. In an earlier analysis, most TCR beta V segments were productive about 87% or about 30% of the time.

The PCR was carried out with 60 Vbeta primers and 13 Jbeta primers. The data were produced by immunoSEQ multiplex PCR, yet TCRdb's version contains in-frame clones alone and is incomplete. The repertoire has 100,000 or so clones, about 15% of them found once; the top ten carry roughly 0.8%. Points on this clone: As yet, its antigen is unknown.

CDR3 length: 15 residues. CDR1 is SGHTA and CDR2 is FQGNSA in the germline V gene. V gave up 6 bases and J gave up 4 bases, with 15 bases separating them. Sample: PBMCs. This TCR was recovered from a female donor in good health and CMV-seronegative. The V and J genes are TRBV7-2 and TRBJ1-4, with unresolved D. For the CDR3, the DNA is TGTGCCAGCAGACCGTCGGCAGGATTTAATGAAAAACTGTTTTTT. Encoded protein: CASRPSAGFNEKLFF.